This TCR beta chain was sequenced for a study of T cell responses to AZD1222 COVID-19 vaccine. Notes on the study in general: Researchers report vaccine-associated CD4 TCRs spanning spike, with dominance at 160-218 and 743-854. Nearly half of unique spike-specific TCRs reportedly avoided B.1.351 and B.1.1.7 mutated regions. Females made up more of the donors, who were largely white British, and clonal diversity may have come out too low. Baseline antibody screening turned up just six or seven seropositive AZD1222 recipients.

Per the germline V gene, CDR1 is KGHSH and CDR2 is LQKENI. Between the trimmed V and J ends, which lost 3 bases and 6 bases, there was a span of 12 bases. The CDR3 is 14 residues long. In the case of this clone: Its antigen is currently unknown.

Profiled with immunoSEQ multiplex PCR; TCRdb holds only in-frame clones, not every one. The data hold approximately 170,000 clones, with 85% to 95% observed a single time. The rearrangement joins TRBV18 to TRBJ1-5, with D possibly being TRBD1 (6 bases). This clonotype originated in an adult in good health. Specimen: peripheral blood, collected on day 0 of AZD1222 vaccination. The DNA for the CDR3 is TGTGCCAGCTCACCTCAGGGAGGGGGTCAGCCCCAGCATTTT. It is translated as CASSPQGGGQPQHF.